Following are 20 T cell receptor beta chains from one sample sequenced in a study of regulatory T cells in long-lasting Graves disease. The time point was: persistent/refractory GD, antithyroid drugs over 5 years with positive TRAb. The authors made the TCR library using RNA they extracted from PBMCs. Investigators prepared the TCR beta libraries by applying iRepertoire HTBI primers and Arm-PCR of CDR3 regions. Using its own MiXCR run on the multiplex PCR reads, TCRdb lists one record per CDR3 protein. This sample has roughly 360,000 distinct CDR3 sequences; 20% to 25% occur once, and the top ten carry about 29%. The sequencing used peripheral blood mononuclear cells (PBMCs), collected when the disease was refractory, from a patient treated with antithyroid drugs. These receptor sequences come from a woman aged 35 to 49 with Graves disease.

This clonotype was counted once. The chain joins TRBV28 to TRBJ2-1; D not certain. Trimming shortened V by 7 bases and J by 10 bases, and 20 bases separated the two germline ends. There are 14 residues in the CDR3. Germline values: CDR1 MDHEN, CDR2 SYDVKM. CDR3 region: CASNDYNPGREQFF. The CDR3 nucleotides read TGTGCCAGCAACGATTATAATCCGGGTAGAGAGCAGTTCTTC.

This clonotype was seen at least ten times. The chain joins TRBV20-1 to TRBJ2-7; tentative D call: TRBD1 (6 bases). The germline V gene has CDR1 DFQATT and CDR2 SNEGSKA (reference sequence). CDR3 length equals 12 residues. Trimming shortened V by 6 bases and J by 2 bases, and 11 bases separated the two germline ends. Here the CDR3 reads CSAEQGAYEQYF. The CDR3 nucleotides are TGCAGTGCCGAACAGGGTGCCTACGAGCAGTACTTC.

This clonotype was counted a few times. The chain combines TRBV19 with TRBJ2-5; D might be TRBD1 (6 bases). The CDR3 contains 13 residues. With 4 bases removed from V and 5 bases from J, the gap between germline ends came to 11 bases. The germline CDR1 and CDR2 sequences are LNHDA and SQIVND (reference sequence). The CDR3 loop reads CASSNRDDETQYF. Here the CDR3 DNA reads TGTGCCAGTAGTAACAGGGATGACGAGACCCAGTACTTC.

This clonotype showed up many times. The CDR3 bases are TGTGCCAGCAGCCAGGGAGGAGTTGGCGGGGAGCTGTTTTTT. Translation gives CASSQGGVGGELFF. This chain links TRBV11-3 with TRBJ2-2; possible D gene TRBD2, 6 bases. V shed 5 bases and J shed 7 bases, with 14 bases lying between them. Per germline, CDR1 SGHNT and CDR2 YENEEA. This CDR3 spans 14 amino acids. The whole variable domain, filled in from reference TRBV11-3 and TRBJ2-2, reads EAGVVQSPRYKIIEKKQPVAFWCNPISGHNTLYWYLQNLGQGPELLIRYENEEAVDDSQLPKDRFSAERLKGVDSTLKIQPAELGDSAVYLCASSQGGVGGELFFGEGSRLTVL.

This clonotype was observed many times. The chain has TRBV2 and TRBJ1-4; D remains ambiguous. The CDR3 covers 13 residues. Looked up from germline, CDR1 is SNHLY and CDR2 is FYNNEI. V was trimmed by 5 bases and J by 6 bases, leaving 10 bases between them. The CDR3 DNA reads TGTGCCAGCAGTTTACCAGAGGATGAAAAACTGTTTTTT. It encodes CASSLPEDEKLFF.

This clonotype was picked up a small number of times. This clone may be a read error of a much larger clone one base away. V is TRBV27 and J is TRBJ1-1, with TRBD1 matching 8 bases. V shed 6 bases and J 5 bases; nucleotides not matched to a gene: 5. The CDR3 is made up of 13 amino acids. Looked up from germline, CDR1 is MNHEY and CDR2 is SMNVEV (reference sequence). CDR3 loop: CASRPQGETEAFF. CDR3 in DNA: TGTGCCAGCAGACCACAGGGGGAGACTGAAGCTTTCTTT.

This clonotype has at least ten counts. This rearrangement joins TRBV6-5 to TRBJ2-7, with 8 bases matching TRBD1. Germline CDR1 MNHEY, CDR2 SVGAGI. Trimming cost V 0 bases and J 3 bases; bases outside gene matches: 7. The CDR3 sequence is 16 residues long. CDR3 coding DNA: TGTGCCAGCAGTTACTCTAAGGACAGGGTTGACTACGAGCAGTACTTC. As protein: CASSYSKDRVDYEQYF.

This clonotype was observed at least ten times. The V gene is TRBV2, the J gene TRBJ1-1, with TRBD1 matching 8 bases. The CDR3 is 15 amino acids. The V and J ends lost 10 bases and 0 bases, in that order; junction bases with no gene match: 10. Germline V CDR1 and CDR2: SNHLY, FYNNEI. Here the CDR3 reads CATFPGQDLNTEAFF. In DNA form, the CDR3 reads TGTGCCACATTTCCGGGACAGGACCTGAACACTGAAGCTTTCTTT.

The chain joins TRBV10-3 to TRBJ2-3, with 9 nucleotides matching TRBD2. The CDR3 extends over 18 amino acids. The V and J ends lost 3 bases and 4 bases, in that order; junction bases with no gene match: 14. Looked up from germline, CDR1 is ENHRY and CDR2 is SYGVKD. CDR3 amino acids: CAISDYASGISGADTQYF. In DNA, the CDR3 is TGTGCCATCAGTGACTACGCTAGCGGGATTAGCGGCGCAGATACGCAGTATTTT.

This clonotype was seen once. The CDR3 spells CSALPTGGAEFQYF. The CDR3, as DNA: TGCAGCGCCCTACCGACAGGGGGCGCAGAATTCCAGTACTTC. This rearrangement joins TRBV29-1 to TRBJ2-7; 10 bases agree with TRBD1. CDR1 and CDR2 from the germline V gene are SQVTM and ANQGSEA. V lost 7 bases and J lost 10; bases outside the gene matches: 16. The CDR3 has 14 amino acids.

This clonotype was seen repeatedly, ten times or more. The DNA of the CDR3 is TGTGCCAGCAGTAAGAGACTAGCGGGATCCTACGAGCAGTACTTC. Translated, it gives CASSKRLAGSYEQYF. This sequence joins TRBV6-1 and TRBJ2-7, with 11 bases fitting TRBD2. CDR1 MNHNS and CDR2 SASEGT come from the germline V gene. The CDR3 totals 15 residues. The J segment lost 1 base and the V segment lost 5 bases, leaving 4 bases of the junction unmatched.

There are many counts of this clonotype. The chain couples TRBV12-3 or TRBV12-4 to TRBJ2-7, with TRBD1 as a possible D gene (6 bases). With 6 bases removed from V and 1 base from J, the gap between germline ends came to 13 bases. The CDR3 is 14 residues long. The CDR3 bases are TGTGCCAGCAGCGTCGACAGGTTGTCCTACGAGCAGTACTTC. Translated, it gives CASSVDRLSYEQYF.

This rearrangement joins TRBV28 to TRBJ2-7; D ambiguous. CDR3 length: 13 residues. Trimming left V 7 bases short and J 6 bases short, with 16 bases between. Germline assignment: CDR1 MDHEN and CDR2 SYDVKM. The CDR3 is CASTLPGSREQYF. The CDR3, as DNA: TGTGCCAGCACCCTACCCGGGTCGCGCGAGCAGTACTTC.

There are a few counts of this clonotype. CDR3 region: CASSGRAGETQYF. The CDR3 DNA is TGTGCCAGCAGCGGGAGGGCTGGAGAGACCCAGTACTTC. The chain has TRBV7-2 and TRBJ2-5, with TRBD2 matching over 7 bases. The germline V gene encodes CDR1 SGHTA and CDR2 FQGNSA. The CDR3 contains 13 residues. The V segment lost 5 bases and the J segment 4 bases; nucleotides outside the gene matches: 4.

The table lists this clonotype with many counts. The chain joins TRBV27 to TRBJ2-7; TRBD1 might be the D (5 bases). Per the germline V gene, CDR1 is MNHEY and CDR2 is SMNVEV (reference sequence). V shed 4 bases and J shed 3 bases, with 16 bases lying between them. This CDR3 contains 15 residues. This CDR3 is CASSYQGAPNYEQYF. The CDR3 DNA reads TGTGCCAGCAGTTACCAGGGTGCCCCCAACTACGAGCAGTACTTC.

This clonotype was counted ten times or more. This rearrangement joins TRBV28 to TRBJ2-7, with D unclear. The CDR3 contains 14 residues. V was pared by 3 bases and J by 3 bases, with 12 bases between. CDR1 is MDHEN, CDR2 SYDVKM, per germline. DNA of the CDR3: TGTGCCAGCAGTTTTGACCGAACAAACTACGAGCAGTACTTC. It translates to CASSFDRTNYEQYF.

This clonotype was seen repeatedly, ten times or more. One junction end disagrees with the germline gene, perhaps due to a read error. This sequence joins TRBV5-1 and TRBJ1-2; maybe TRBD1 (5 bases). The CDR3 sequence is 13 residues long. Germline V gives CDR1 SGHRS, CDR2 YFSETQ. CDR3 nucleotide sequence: TGTGCCAGTAGTATAGGGACGGCCTATGGCTACACCTTC. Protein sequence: CASSIGTAYGYTF.

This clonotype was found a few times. The CDR3 loop is CSVEFFGQKGNGYTF. The CDR3 coding sequence is TGCAGCGTTGAATTTTTCGGGCAGAAGGGGAATGGCTACACCTTC. The rearrangement joins TRBV29-1 to TRBJ1-2; D might be TRBD1 (5 bases). This CDR3 spans 15 amino acids. In germline, CDR1 is SQVTM, CDR2 ANQGSEA. Trimming removed 2 bases from V and 6 bases from J, with 19 bases in between.

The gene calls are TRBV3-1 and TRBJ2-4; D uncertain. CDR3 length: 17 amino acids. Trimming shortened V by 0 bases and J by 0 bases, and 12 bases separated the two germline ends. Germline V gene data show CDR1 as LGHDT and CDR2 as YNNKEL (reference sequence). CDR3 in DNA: TGTGCCAGCAGCCAAGATACCCCCTACCTAGCCAAAAACATTCAGTACTTC. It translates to CASSQDTPYLAKNIQYF.

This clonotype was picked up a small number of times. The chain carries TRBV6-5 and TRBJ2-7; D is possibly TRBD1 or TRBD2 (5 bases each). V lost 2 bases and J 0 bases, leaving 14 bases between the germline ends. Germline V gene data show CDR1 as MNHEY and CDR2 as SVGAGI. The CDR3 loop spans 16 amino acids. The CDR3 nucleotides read TGTGCCAGCAGTTACCAGAGGGGATCAGTCTCCTACGAGCAGTACTTC. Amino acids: CASSYQRGSVSYEQYF.